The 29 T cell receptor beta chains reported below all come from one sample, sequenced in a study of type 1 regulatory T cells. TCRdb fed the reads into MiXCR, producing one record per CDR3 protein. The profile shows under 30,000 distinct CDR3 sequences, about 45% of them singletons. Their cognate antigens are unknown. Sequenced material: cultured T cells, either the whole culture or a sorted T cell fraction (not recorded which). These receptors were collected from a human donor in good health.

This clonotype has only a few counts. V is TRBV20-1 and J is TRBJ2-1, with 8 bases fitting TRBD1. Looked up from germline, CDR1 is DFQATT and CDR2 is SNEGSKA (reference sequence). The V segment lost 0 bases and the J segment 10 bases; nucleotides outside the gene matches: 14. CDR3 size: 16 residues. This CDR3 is CSARDTGGPVLREQFF. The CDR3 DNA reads TGCAGTGCTAGAGATACAGGGGGACCGGTGCTTCGAGAGCAGTTCTTC.

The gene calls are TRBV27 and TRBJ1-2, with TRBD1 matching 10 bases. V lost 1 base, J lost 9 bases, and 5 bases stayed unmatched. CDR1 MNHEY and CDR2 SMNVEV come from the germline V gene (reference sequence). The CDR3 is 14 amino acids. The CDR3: CASSLLRDRGSYTF. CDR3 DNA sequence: TGTGCCAGCAGTTTATTGAGGGACAGGGGAAGCTACACCTTC.

CDR3 residues: CSATGGLRVIYGDTQYF. Written as DNA, the CDR3 is TGCAGTGCTACGGGGGGACTCCGTGTAATCTATGGAGATACGCAGTATTTT. The V gene is TRBV20-1, the J gene TRBJ2-3; 7 positions agree with TRBD2. Germline values: CDR1 DFQATT, CDR2 SNEGSKA (reference sequence). CDR3 length: 17 amino acids. V was clipped by 4 bases and J by 5 bases; unmatched bases: 18.

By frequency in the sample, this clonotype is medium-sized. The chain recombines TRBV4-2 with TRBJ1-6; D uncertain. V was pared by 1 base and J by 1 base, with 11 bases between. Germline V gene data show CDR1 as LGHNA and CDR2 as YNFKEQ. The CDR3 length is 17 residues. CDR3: CASSQGGGESYNSPLHF. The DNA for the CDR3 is TGTGCCAGCAGCCAAGGAGGCGGGGAATCCTATAATTCACCCCTCCACTTT.

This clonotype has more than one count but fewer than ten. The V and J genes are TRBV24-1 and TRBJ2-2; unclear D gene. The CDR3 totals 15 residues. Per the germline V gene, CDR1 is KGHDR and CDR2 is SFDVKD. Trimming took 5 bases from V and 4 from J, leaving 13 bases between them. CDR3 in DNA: TGTGCCACCAGTGTACCCGGCGCCCCCACCGGGGAGCTGTTTTTT. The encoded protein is CATSVPGAPTGELFF.

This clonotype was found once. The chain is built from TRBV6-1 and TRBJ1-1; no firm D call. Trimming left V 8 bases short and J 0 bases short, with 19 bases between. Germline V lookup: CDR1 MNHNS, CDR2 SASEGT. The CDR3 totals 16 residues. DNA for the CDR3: TGTGCCAGCGGTAGCCGGGCCATTAACTTGAACACTGAAGCTTTCTTT. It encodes CASGSRAINLNTEAFF.

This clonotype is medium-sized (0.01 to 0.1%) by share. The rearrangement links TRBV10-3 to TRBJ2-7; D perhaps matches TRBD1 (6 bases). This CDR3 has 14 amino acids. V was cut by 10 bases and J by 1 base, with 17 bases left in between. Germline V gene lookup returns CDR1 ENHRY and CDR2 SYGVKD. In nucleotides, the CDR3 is TGTGCCAGCTGGGGGCAGGAACCTTCCTACGAGCAGTACTTC. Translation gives CASWGQEPSYEQYF.

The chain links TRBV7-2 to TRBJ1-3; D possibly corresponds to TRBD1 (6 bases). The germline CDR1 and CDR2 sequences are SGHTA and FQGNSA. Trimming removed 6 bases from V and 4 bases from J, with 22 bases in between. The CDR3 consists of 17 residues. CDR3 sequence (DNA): TGTGCCAGCAGGTCCTCGGTGGGGGCAGGGAGAGGAAACACCATATATTTT. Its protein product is CASRSSVGAGRGNTIYF.

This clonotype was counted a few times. The CDR3 DNA sequence: TGCGCCAGCAGCCTACGGACAGGTGCAACTAATGAAAAACTGTTTTTT. This gives the protein CASSLRTGATNEKLFF. The J gene is TRBJ1-4, the V gene TRBV4-1, with TRBD1 matching 7 bases. The germline gives CDR1 MGHRA, CDR2 YSYEKL. This CDR3 contains 16 residues. Trimming cost V 4 bases and J 0 bases; bases outside gene matches: 5.

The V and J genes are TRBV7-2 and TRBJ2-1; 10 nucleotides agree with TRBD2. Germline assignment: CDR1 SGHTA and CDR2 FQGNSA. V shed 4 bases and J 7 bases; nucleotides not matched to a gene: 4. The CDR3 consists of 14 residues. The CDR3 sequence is CASSWGLARNEQFF. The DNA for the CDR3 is TGTGCCAGCAGCTGGGGACTAGCGAGGAATGAGCAGTTCTTC.

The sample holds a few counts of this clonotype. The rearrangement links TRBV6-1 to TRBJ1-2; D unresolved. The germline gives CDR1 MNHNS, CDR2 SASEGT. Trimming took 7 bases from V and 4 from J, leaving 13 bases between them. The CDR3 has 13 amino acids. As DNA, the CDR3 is TGTGCCAGCACGTCTGTTCGCTCCTATGGCTACACCTTC. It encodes CASTSVRSYGYTF.

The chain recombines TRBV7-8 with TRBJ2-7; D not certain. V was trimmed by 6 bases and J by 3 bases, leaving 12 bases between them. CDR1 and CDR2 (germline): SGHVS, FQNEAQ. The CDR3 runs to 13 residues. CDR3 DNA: TGTGCCAGCAGTTCCCCCCCCTTCTACGAGCAGTACTTC. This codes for CASSSPPFYEQYF.

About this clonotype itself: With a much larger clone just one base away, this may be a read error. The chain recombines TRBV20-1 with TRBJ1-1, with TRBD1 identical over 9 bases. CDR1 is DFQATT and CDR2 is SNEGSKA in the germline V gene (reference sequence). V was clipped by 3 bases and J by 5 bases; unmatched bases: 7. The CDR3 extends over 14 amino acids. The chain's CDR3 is CSARWGQGITEAFF. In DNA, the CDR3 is TGCAGTGCTAGGTGGGGACAGGGAATAACTGAAGCTTTCTTT.

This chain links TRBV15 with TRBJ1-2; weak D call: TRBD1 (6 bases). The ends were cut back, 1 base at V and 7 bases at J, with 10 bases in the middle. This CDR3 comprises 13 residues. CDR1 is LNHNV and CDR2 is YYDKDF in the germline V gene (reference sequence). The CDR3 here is CATSRGTAVGYTF. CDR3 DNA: TGTGCCACCAGCAGAGGGACAGCGGTTGGCTACACCTTC.

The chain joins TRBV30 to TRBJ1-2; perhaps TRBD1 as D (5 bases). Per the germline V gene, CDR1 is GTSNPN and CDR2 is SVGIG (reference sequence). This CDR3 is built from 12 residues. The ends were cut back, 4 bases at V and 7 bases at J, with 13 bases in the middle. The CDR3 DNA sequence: TGTGCCTGGATACGGGACCTCCGTGGCTACACCTTC. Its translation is CAWIRDLRGYTF.

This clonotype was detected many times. The chain's CDR3 is CASRLRTANYGYTF. CDR3 nucleotides: TGTGCCAGCAGGCTGAGGACAGCTAACTATGGCTACACCTTC. This sequence joins TRBV2 and TRBJ1-2, with D maybe TRBD1 (6 bases). The V and J ends lost 6 bases and 0 bases respectively, with 11 bases between them. Germline lookup yields CDR1 SNHLY and CDR2 FYNNEI. The length of the CDR3 is 14 residues.

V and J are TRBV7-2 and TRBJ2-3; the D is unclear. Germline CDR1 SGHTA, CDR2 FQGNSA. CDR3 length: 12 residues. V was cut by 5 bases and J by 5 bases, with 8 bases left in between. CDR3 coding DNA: TGTGCCAGCAGCGGATGGAAAGATACGCAGTATTTT. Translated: CASSGWKDTQYF.

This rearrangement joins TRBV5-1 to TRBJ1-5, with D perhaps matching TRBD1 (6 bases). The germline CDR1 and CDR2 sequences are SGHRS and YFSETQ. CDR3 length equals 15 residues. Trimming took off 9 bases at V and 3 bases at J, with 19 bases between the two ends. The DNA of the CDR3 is TGCGCCACCAATTCAGGGGAGGGACTCAATCAGCCCCAGCATTTT. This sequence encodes CATNSGEGLNQPQHF.

In DNA form, the CDR3 reads TGCGCCAGCAGCAACAAGCGGGGGGGCACAGATACGCAGTATTTT. This sequence encodes CASSNKRGGTDTQYF. This chain joins TRBV5-1 and TRBJ2-3, with 9 bases matching TRBD2. Germline V lookup: CDR1 SGHRS, CDR2 YFSETQ. With V trimmed by 4 bases and J by 1 base, 4 bases remained unmatched. The CDR3 covers 15 residues. Full variable domain (outside the CDR3, taken from reference TRBV5-1 and TRBJ2-3): KAGVTQTPRYLIKTRGQQVTLSCSPISGHRSVSWYQQTPGQGLQFLFEYFSETQRNKGNFPGRFSGRQFSNSRSEMNVSTLELGDSALYLCASSNKRGGTDTQYFGPGTRLTVL.

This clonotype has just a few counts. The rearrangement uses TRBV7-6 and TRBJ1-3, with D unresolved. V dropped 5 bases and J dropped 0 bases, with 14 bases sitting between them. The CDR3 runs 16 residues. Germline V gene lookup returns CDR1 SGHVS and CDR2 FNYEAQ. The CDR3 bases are TGTGCCAGCAGCCGCAACTCGCCGAACTCTGGAAACACCATATATTTT. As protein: CASSRNSPNSGNTIYF.

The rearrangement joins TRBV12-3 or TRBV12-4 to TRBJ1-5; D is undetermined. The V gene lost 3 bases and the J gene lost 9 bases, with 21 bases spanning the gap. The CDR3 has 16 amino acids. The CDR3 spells CASSLARTARGWPQHF. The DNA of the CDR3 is TGTGCCAGCAGTTTGGCGAGGACGGCCCGAGGGTGGCCCCAGCATTTT.

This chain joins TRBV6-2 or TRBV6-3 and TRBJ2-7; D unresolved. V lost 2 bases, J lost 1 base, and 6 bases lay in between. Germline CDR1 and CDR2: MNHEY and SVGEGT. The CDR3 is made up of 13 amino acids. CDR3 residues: CASSYTVSYEQYF. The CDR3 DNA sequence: TGTGCCAGCAGTTACACAGTTTCCTACGAGCAGTACTTC.

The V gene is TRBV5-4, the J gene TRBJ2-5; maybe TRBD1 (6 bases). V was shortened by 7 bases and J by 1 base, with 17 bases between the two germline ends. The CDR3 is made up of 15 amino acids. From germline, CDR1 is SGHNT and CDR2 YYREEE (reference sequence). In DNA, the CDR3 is TGTGCCAGCCGAACGACAGGAGGTCCCCAAGAGACCCAGTACTTC. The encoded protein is CASRTTGGPQETQYF.

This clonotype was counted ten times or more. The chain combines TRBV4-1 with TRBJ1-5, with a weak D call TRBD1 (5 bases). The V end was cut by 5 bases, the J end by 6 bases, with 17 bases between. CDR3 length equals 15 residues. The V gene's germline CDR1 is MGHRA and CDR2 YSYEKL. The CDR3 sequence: CASSESQFRAQPQHF. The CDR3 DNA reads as TGCGCCAGCAGCGAGTCACAATTCAGGGCTCAGCCCCAGCATTTT.

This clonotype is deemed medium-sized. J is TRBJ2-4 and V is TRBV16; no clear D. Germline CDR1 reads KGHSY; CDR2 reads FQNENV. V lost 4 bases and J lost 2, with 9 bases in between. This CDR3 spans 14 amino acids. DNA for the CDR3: TGTGCCAGCAGCCCGATAAGAACCAAAAACATTCAGTACTTC. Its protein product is CASSPIRTKNIQYF.

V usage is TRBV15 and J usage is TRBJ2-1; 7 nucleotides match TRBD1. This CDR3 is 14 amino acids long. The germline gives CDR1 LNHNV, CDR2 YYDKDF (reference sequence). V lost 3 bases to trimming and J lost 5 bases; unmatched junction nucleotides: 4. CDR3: CATSRTGIDNEQFF. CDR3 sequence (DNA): TGTGCCACCAGCAGGACAGGGATAGACAATGAGCAGTTCTTC.

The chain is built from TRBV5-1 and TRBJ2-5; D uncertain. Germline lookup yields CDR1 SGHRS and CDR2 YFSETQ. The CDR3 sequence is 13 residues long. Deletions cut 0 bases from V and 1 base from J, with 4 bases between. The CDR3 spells CASSLVGQETQYF. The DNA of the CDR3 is TGCGCCAGCAGCTTGGTCGGCCAAGAGACCCAGTACTTC. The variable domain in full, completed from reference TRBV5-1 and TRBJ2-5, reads KAGVTQTPRYLIKTRGQQVTLSCSPISGHRSVSWYQQTPGQGLQFLFEYFSETQRNKGNFPGRFSGRQFSNSRSEMNVSTLELGDSALYLCASSLVGQETQYFGPGTRLLVL.

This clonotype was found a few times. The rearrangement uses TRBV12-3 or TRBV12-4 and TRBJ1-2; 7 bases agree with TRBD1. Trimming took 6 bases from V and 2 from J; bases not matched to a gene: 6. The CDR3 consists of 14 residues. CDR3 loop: CASSRGQLNYGYTF. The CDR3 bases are TGTGCCAGCAGCCGGGGACAGCTAAACTATGGCTACACCTTC.

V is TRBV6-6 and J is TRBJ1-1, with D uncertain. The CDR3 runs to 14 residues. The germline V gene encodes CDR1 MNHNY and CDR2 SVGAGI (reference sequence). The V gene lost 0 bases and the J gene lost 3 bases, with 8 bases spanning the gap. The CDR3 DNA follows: TGTGCCAGCAGTTACTCGCCAGTATACACTGAAGCTTTCTTT. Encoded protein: CASSYSPVYTEAFF.